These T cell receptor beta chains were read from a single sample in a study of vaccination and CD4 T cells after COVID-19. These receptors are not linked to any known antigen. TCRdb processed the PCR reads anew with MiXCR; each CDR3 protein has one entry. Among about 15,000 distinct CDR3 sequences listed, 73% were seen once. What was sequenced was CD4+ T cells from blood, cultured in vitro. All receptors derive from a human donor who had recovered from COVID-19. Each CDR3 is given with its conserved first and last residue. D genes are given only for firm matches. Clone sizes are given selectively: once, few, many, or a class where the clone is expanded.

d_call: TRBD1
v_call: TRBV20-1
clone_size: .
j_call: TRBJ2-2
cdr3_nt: TGCAGTGCCAGGGGACAGGGGGCACTCACCGGGGAGCTGTTTTTT
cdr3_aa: CSARGQGALTGELFF

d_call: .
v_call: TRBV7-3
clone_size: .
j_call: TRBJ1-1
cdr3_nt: TGTGCCAGCAGCTTAAACCCGACTGACACTGAAGCTTTCTTT
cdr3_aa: CASSLNPTDTEAFF

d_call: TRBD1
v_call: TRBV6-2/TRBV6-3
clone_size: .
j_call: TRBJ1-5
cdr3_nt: TGTGCCAGCAGTGTTACAGGGGGCGGTCAGCCCCAGCATTTT
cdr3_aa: CASSVTGGGQPQHF

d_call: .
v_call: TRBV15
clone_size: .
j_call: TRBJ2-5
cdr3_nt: TGTGCCACCAGCTTATCGCCCTCCGCCGGGGGAGAGACCCAGTACTTC
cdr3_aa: CATSLSPSAGGETQYF

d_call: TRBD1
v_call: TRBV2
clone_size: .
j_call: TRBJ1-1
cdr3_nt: TGTGCCAGCAAGGGACAGCCGAACACTGAAGCTTTCTTT
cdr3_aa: CASKGQPNTEAFF

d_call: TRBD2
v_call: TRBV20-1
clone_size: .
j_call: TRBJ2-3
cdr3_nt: TGCAGTGCTAGGACTAGCGGGACAGATACGCAGTATTTT
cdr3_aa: CSARTSGTDTQYF

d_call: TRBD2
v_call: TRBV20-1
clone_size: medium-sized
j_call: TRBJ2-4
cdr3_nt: TGCAGTGCTAGTTGGATTTCTACTAGCGGGGGGCATACGAAACTAGCCAAAAACATTCAGTACTTC
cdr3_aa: CSASWISTSGGHTKLAKNIQYF

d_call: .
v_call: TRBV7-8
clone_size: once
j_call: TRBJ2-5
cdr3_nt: TGTGCCAGCAGCTTAAGGGACACTAAAGAGACCCAGTACTTC
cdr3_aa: CASSLRDTKETQYF

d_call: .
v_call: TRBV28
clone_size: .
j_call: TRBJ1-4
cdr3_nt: TGTGCCAGCAGTTTATACCTAGGTTCGAAACTGTTTTTT
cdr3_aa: CASSLYLGSKLFF

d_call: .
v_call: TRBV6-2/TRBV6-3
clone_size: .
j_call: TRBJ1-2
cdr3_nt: TGTGCCGTACGGACAGTTGGAGACTACACCTTC
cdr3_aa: CAVRTVGDYTF

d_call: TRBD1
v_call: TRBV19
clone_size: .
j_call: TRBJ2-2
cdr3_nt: TGTGCCAGTAGTAAGACAGGGGGGGACACCGGGGAGCTGTTTTTT
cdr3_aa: CASSKTGGDTGELFF

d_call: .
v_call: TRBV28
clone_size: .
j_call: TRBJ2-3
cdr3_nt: TGTGCCAGCAGACCAATGATATCGGCCCCAGATACGCAGTATTTT
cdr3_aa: CASRPMISAPDTQYF

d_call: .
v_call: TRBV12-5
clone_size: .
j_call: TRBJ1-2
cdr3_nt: TGTGCTAGTGGTTTGGTACTGAATGGCTACACCTTC
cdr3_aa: CASGLVLNGYTF

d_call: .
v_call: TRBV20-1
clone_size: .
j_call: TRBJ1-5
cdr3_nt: TGCAGTGCTGGCCGGCCGAATAGCAATCAGCCCCAGCATTTT
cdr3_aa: CSAGRPNSNQPQHF

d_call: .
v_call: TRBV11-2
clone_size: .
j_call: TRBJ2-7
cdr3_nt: TGTGCCAGCAGCTTAGGGGGTGTCGGCTCCTACGAGCAGTACTTC
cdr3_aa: CASSLGGVGSYEQYF

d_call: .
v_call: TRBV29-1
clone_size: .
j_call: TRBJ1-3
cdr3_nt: TGCAGCGTTGCGTTTAGGGGATTCGGAAACACCATATATTTT
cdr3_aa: CSVAFRGFGNTIYF

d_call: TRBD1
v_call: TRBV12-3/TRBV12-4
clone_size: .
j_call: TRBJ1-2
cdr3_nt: TGTGCCAGCAGCCCGACAGGGAAGGGCTATGGCTACACCTTC
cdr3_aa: CASSPTGKGYGYTF

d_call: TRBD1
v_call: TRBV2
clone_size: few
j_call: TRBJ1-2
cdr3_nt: TGTGCCAGCCTCGGGACAGGGGTCTTCTATGGCTACACCTTC
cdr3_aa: CASLGTGVFYGYTF

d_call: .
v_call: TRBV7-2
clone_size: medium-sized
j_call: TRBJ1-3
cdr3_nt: TGTGCCAGCAGCTTAGCATTGGGAGTCAGGAGTGACACCATATATTTT
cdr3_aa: CASSLALGVRSDTIYF

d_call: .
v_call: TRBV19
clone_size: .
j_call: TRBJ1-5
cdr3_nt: TGTGCCAGTAGTATAGTCTACCTTCCGGCAGGTGGGAATCAGGCCCAGCATTTT
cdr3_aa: CASSIVYLPAGGNQAQHF

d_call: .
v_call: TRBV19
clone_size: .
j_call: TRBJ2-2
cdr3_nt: TGTGCCAGTAGTAGCCACGGGAGCGCCACCGGGGAGCTGTTTTTT
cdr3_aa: CASSSHGSATGELFF

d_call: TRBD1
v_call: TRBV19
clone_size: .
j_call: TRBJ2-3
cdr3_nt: TGTGCCAGTAGTATGGGACAGGGTAGGTTCCCAGATACGCAGTATTTT
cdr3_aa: CASSMGQGRFPDTQYF

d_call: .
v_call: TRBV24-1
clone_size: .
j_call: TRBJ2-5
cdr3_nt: TGTGCCACCAGTGATAACGGGCGCGTAGAGACCCAGTACTTC
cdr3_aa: CATSDNGRVETQYF

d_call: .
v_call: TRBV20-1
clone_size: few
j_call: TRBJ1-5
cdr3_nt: TGCAGTGCTAGCAGCCAGGCGGTAGGAGGGAATCAGCCCCAGCATTTT
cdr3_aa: CSASSQAVGGNQPQHF

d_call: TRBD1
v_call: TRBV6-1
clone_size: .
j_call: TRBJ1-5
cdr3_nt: TGTGCCAGCAGTGAAGTCTTGACAGGGGGACAGCCCCAGCATTTT
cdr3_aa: CASSEVLTGGQPQHF

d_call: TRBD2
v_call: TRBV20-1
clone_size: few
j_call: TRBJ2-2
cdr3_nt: TGCAGTGCCGAACCGGGACTAGCGGGATTGCTTTTT
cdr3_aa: CSAEPGLAGLLF

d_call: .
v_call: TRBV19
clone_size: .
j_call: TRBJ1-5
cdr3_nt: TGTGCCAGTAGCCAGACGGGAGAAGGTAGCAATCAGCCCCAGCATTTT
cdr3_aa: CASSQTGEGSNQPQHF

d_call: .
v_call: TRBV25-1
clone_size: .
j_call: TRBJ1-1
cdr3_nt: TGTGCCAGCAGTGACCCACAGGGCTGGGACACTGAAGCTTTCTTT
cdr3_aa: CASSDPQGWDTEAFF

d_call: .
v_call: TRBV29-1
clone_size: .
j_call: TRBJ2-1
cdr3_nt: TGCAGCGTCCCGGAACCCGGATACAATGAGCAGTTCTTC
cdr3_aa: CSVPEPGYNEQFF

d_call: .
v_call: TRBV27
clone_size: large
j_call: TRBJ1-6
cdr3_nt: TGTGCCAGCGGTAGAGTCGGCTCCTATAATTCACCCCTCCACTTT
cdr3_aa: CASGRVGSYNSPLHF

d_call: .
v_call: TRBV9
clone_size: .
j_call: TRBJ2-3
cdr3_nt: TGTGCCAGCAGCTCCAGGGGGGGGGCAGATACGCAGTATTTT
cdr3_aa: CASSSRGGADTQYF

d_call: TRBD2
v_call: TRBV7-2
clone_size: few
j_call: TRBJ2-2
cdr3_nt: TGTGCCAGCAGCTCAAGCGGGAGTGGGGCCGGGGAGCTGTTTTTT
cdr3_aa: CASSSSGSGAGELFF

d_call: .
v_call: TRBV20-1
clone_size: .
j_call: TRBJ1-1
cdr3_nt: TGCAGTGCTAGAGGGACAGTGGGCACTGAAGCTTTCTTT
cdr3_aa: CSARGTVGTEAFF

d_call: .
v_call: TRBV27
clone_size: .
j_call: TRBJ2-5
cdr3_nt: TGTGCCAGCAGTTTATCCACGGGGGCGTTGGAGACCCAGTACTTC
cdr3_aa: CASSLSTGALETQYF

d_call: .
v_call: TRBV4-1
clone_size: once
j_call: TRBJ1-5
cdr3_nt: TGCGCCAGCAGCCAAGACCGAGGTGGGACGGACAATCAGCCCCAGCATTTT
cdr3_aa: CASSQDRGGTDNQPQHF

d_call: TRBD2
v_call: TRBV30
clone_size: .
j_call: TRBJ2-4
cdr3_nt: TGTGCCTCTGGACTAGCGGGAGTTAGGGCCAAAAACATTCAGTACTTC
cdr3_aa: CASGLAGVRAKNIQYF

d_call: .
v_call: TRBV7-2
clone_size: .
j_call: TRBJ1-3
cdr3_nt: TGTGCCAGCAGCCCCCGGGTGTCTGGAAACACCATATATTTT
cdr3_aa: CASSPRVSGNTIYF

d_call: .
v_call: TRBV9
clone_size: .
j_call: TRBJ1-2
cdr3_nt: TGTGCCAGCAGCCCCCGACAGAATCCTAACTATGGCTACACCTTC
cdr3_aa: CASSPRQNPNYGYTF

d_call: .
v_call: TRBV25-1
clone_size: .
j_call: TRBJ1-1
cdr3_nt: TGTGCCAGCAGTGGTAATTACAGGCTGAACACTGAAGCTTTCTTT
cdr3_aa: CASSGNYRLNTEAFF

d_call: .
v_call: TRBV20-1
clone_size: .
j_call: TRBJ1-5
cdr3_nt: TGCAGTGCACCCCCCGGGACAAACAGCAATCAGCCCCAGCATTTT
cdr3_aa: CSAPPGTNSNQPQHF

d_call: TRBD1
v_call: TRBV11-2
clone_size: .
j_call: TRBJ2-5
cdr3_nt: TGTGCCAGCAGCTCCACACCGGGACAGGGCGGCGAGACCCAGTACTTC
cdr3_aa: CASSSTPGQGGETQYF